This TCR beta chain stems from a study of cytomegalovirus exposure and HLA in healthy donors. Study details: The use of the same platform for the 95 to 150 validation repertoires and the roughly 630 first-cohort repertoires was reported by a later analysis.

To note about this clone: The antigen is not known.

Sequencing was performed with immunoSEQ multiplex PCR; in TCRdb, only in-frame clones are kept and a portion is missing. The table lists more than 250,000 clones, just over 85% of them singletons. Study-wide results and caveats: CMV antigen specificity of three CMV-associated chains was confirmed in vitro.

The germline V and J ends were trimmed by 8 bases and 8 bases, with 19 bases remaining between them. Germline V gives CDR1 SNHLY, CDR2 FYNNEI. The CDR3 loop spans 14 amino acids. It was the approximately 110-subject validation cohort, separate from the approximately 700-subject first cohort, to which the donors belonged. This receptor was taken from a woman aged 18-35 years in good health and CMV-seronegative. V and J are TRBV2 and TRBJ2-1, with D possibly TRBD2 on 6 matching bases. Sequencing was performed on PBMCs. The CDR3 bases are TGTGCCAGCGGACGCCCCCCCGGGGGAGATGAGCAGTTCTTC. The encoded protein is CASGRPPGGDEQFF. The variable domain in full, with the rest retrieved from reference TRBV2 and TRBJ2-1, is EPEVTQTPSHQVTQMGQEVILRCVPISNHLYFYWYRQILGQKVEFLVSFYNNEISEKSEIFDDQFSVERPDGSNFTLKIRSTKLEDSAMYFCASGRPPGGDEQFFGPGTRLTVL.